One and the same sample provided the 3 T cell receptor beta chains below, sequenced in a study of identical twins. TCRdb passed the 5' RACE reads through MiXCR, listing each CDR3 protein once. The table includes 400,000 to 550,000 distinct CDR3 sequences, 20% to 30% detected once. In addition, the sample was reused for a study of T cells expressing NK-cell markers.

The sample was CD4+ T cells sorted from blood. The origin of the receptors is a young woman in good health.

The CDR3 reads CASSLWQEASTDTQYF. The CDR3 region has the DNA TGTGCCAGCTCACTATGGCAGGAAGCTAGCACAGATACGCAGTATTTT. The rearrangement uses TRBV18 and TRBJ2-3; D remains ambiguous. Trimming took 4 bases from V and 0 from J, leaving 14 bases between them. Germline V gene data show CDR1 as KGHSH and CDR2 as LQKENI. The CDR3 sequence is 16 residues long.

V gene TRBV2 combines with J gene TRBJ2-5; 9 nucleotides match TRBD1. CDR1 SNHLY and CDR2 FYNNEI come from the germline V gene. CDR3 length: 16 amino acids. Trimming cost V 8 bases and J 5 bases; bases outside gene matches: 15. As DNA, the CDR3 is TGTGCCAGCCTCCCCTACACAGGGGGCGGATTGGAGACCCAGTACTTC. This translates into CASLPYTGGGLETQYF.

The V and J genes are TRBV10-3 and TRBJ2-7; 7 bases agree with TRBD2. CDR3 length: 11 amino acids. V trimming: 6 bases; J trimming: 6 bases; junction bases outside the gene matches: 2. Germline V gives CDR1 ENHRY, CDR2 SYGVKD. DNA for the CDR3: TGTGCCATCAGCGCGGGGGTCGAGCAGTACTTC. Protein product: CAISAGVEQYF.